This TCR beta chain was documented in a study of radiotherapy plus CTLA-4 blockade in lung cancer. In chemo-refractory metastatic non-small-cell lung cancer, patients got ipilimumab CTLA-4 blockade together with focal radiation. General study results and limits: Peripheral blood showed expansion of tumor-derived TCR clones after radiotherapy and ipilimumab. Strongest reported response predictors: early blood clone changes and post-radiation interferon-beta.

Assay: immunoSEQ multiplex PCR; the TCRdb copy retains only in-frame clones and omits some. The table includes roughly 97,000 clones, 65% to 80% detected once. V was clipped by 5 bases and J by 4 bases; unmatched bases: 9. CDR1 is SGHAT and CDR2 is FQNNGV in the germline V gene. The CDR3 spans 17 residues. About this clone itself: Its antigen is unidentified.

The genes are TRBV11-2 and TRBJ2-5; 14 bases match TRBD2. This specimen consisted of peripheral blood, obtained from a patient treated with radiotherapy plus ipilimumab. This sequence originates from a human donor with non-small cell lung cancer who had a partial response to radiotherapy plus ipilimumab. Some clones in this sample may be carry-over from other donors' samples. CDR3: CASSARLAGGPGETQYF. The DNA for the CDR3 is TGTGCCAGCAGCGCCAGACTAGCGGGGGGGCCGGGAGAGACCCAGTACTTC.